This T cell receptor beta chain was profiled in a study of control samples from healthy donors and cancer patients (dated by TCRdb to 2020 to 2021). Libraries were made using the immunoSEQ multiplex PCR assay. Not all clones reach the TCRdb copy of this immuneACCESS table, which keeps in-frame sequences only. Checked studies attribute under half of the gap to unresolved V genes and leave the rest unexplained. This sample gives some 150,000 clones in total; over 85% of them show up just once. The ten largest clones capture around 5.4% of the sample. Notes on this clone: Its antigen target is currently unknown. The record has no base qualities; no much larger clone is one base away.

Via the germline V gene, CDR1 is SGHAT and CDR2 FQNNGV. Measured from the cysteine to the phenylalanine, the CDR3 is 12 residues long. The read is trimmed to its CDR3 DNA, 36 bases read in frame from base 1. V lost 5 bases and J lost 5 bases; the stretch between them is 7 bases long. The TCR was taken from a man between 40 and 49 years old in good health. The chain is made from TRBV11-2 and TRBJ2-1; the D gene lacks a confident call. The sequencing input was blood. The CDR3: CASSPWDNEQFF. In nucleotide form, the sequence is TGTGCCAGCAGCCCTTGGGACAATGAGCAGTTCTTC. Outside the CDR3, residues come from the reference TRBV11-2 and TRBJ2-1 proteins, so the full variable domain is: EAGVAQSPRYKIIEKRQSVAFWCNPISGHATLYWYQQILGQGPKLLIQFQNNGVVDDSQLPKDRFSAERLKGVDSTLKIQPAKLEDSAVYLCASSPWDNEQFFGPGTRLTVL.